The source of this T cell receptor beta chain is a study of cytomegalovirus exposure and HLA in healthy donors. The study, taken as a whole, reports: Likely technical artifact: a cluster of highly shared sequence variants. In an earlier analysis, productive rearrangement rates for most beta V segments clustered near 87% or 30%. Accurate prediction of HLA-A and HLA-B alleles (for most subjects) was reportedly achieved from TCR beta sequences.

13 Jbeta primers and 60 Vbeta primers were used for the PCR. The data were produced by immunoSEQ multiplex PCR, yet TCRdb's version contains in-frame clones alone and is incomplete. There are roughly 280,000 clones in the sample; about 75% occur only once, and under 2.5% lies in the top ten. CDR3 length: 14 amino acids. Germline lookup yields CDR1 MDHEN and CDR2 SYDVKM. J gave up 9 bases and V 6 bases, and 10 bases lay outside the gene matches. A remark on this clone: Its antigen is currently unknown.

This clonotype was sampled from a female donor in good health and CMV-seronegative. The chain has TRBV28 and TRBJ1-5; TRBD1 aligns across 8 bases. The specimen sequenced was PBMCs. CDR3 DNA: TGTGCCAGCAGGCGTGACAGGGGATCGGGGCCCCAGCATTTT. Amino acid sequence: CASRRDRGSGPQHF. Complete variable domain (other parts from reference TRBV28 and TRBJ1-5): DVKVTQSSRYLVKRTGEKVFLECVQDMDHENMFWYRQDPGLGLRLIYFSYDVKMKEKGDIPEGYSVSREKKERFSLILESASTNQTSMYLCASRRDRGSGPQHFGDGTRLSIL.